This TCR beta chain was observed in a study of somatic mutations in cytotoxic T cells in rheumatoid arthritis. Whole-study results and caveats: Patients with a largest CD8+ clone exceeding 20% of CD8+ cells numbered 8 of 65.

Libraries were prepared by immunoSEQ multiplex PCR; TCRdb keeps only in-frame clonotypes and omits some of them. The sample lists roughly 4,000 clones, 70% to 80% occurring once. V lost 7 bases, J lost 2 bases, and 15 bases lay in between. The CDR3 is 14 residues long. As concerns this clone: The antigen is unknown.

The sample was CD8+ T cells sorted from blood. The chain combines TRBV23-1 with TRBJ2-7; D gene uncertain. TRBV23-1 is an ORF; its function is uncertain. The TCR originated in an adult with rheumatoid arthritis. As DNA, the CDR3 is TGCGCCAGCACCCGGATGCCTTTTGCCTACGAGCAGTACTTC. It specifies CASTRMPFAYEQYF.